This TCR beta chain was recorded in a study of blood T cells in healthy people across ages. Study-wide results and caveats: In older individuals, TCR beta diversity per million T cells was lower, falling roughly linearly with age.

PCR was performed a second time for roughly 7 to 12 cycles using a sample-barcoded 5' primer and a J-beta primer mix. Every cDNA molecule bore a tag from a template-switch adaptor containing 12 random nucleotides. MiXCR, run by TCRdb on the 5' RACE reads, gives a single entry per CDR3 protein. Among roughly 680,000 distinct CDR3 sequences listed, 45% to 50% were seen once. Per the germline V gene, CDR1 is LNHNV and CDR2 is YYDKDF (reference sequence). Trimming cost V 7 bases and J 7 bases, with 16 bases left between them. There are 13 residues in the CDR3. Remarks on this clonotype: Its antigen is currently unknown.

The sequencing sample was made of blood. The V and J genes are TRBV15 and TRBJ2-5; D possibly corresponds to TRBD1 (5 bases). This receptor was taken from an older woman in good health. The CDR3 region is CATTPGGAATQYF. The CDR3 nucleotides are TGTGCCACCACTCCGGGTGGGGCTGCGACCCAGTACTTC.